The 11 T cell receptor beta chains reported below all come from one sample, sequenced in a study of CD8+ T cells in alopecia areata. Treatment denoted: oral pan-JAK inhibitor, 5-10 mg twice daily. Sequencing relied on a cDNA template that was reverse transcribed from extracted RNA. The assay was immunoSEQ multiplex PCR, and TCRdb's table has in-frame clones only and misses some. Among fewer than 250,000 clones listed, roughly 60% were seen once. This sample comprised CD4+ T cells sorted from blood, obtained at week 24, from a patient treated with tofacitinib. These receptors were obtained from a human donor with alopecia areata.

This clone has only a few counts. The chain is built from TRBV4-1 and TRBJ1-5; the match to TRBD1 covers 10 bases. Germline assignment: CDR1 MGHRA and CDR2 YSYEKL. The V gene end was trimmed by 4 bases and the J gene end by 1 base; junction bases not matched to a gene: 4. The CDR3 loop spans 16 amino acids. The CDR3 protein is CASSPSGQGSNQPQHF. The CDR3 DNA reads as TGCGCCAGCAGCCCCTCGGGACAGGGGAGCAATCAGCCCCAGCATTTT.

The chain links TRBV30 to TRBJ2-7, with a weak D call TRBD2 (7 bases). There are 15 residues in the CDR3. Per germline, CDR1 GTSNPN and CDR2 SVGIG (reference sequence). V lost 0 bases, J lost 2 bases, and 14 bases lay in between. The CDR3 loop is CAWSVQGGVAYEQYF. In DNA, the CDR3 is TGTGCCTGGAGTGTACAAGGGGGGGTAGCCTACGAGCAGTACTTC.

CDR3 region: CATSRTGGNYGYTF. In DNA, the CDR3 is TGTGCCACCAGCAGAACAGGGGGTAACTATGGCTACACCTTC. The chain joins TRBV15 to TRBJ1-2, with 8 bases lining up with TRBD1. This CDR3 comprises 14 residues. CDR1 is LNHNV and CDR2 is YYDKDF in the germline V gene (reference sequence). V was pared by 2 bases and J by 1 base, with 0 bases of the junction left unmatched.

There are a few counts of this clone. A junction boundary mismatches the germline segment, possibly from a read error. The chain carries TRBV7-2 and TRBJ2-3; 10 bases agree with TRBD2. The CDR3 is made up of 17 amino acids. The germline V gene encodes CDR1 SGHTA and CDR2 FQGNSA. The CDR3 reads CASSIAGGRWSTDTQYF. The CDR3, as DNA: TGTGCCAGCAGCATAGCGGGGGGACGATGGAGCACAGATACGCAGTATTTT.

The V call is TRBV19, the J call TRBJ2-5; 7 bases are a match to TRBD2. Germline trimming cut 5 bases from V and 5 bases from J; bases unmatched to any gene: 5. The germline V gene has CDR1 LNHDA and CDR2 SQIVND (reference sequence). This CDR3 has 13 residues. This CDR3 reads CASSGGRGETQYF. DNA for the CDR3: TGTGCCAGTAGTGGCGGGAGAGGGGAGACCCAGTACTTC.

V is TRBV5-6 and J is TRBJ2-7; the match to TRBD1 covers 7 bases. This CDR3 is 14 amino acids long. Germline V gene data show CDR1 as SGHDT and CDR2 as YYEEEE. V gave up 4 bases and J gave up 3 bases; unmatched junction bases: 7. The CDR3 reads CASSKDRLGYEQYF. DNA for the CDR3: TGTGCCAGCAGCAAGGACAGGTTGGGCTACGAGCAGTACTTC.

This clone was counted a single time. The rearrangement joins TRBV30 to TRBJ1-1; D is ambiguous. V was trimmed by 0 bases and J by 7 bases, leaving 9 bases between them. CDR3 length: 12 amino acids. Germline V gene sequence: CDR1 GTSNPN, CDR2 SVGIG (reference sequence). The CDR3 nucleotides are TGTGCCTGGAGTGTAACGGTGGGTGAAGCTTTCTTT. Residues: CAWSVTVGEAFF.

The V and J genes are TRBV29-1 and TRBJ2-1, with 8 bases identical to TRBD2. The CDR3 spans 13 residues. Germline V gene data show CDR1 as SQVTM and CDR2 as ANQGSEA. With 8 bases clipped from V and 0 bases from J, the junction kept 3 bases outside the gene matches. DNA for the CDR3: TGCAGCCATACTAGCGGCTCCTACAATGAGCAGTTCTTC. Translating gives CSHTSGSYNEQFF.

The V and J genes are TRBV27 and TRBJ2-7, with D unclear. Germline V lookup: CDR1 MNHEY, CDR2 SMNVEV (reference sequence). This CDR3 has 15 residues. V was pared by 4 bases and J by 2 bases, with 15 bases between. As DNA, the CDR3 is TGTGCCAGCAGTTCCCGGGTTGTGGGGACCTACGAGCAGTACTTC. Its protein is CASSSRVVGTYEQYF.

The V gene is TRBV29-1, the J gene TRBJ2-2; the D is unclear. V gave up 3 bases and J gave up 5 bases, with 10 bases separating them. The germline CDR1 and CDR2 sequences are SQVTM and ANQGSEA. This CDR3 comprises 13 residues. The CDR3 sequence: CSVDLVRTGELFF. The CDR3 DNA reads as TGCAGCGTTGATCTAGTGCGGACCGGGGAGCTGTTTTTT.

The J gene is TRBJ2-2, the V gene TRBV30; 7 bases fit TRBD1. Per the germline V gene, CDR1 is GTSNPN and CDR2 is SVGIG (reference sequence). This CDR3 comprises 13 residues. With V trimmed by 7 bases and J by 1 base, 3 bases remained unmatched. CDR3 nucleotide sequence: TGTGCCTTGGACAGGCTGAACACCGGGGAGCTGTTTTTT. Its translation is CALDRLNTGELFF.